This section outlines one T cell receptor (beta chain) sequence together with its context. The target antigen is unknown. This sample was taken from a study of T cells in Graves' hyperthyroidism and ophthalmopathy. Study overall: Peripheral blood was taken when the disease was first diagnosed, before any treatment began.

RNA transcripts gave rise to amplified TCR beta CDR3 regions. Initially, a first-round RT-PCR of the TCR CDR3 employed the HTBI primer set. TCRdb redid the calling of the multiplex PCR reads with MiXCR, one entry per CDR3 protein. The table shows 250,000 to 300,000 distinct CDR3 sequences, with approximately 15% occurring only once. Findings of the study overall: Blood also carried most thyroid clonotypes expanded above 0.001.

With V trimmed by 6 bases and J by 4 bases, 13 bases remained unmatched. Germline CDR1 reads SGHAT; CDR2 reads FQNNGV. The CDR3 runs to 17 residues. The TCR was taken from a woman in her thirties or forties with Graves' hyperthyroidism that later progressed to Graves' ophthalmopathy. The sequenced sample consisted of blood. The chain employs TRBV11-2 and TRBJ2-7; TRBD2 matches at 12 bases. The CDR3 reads CASRTTSGRSVWYEQYF. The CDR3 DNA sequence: TGTGCCAGCAGGACGACTAGCGGGAGATCTGTGTGGTACGAGCAGTACTTC.